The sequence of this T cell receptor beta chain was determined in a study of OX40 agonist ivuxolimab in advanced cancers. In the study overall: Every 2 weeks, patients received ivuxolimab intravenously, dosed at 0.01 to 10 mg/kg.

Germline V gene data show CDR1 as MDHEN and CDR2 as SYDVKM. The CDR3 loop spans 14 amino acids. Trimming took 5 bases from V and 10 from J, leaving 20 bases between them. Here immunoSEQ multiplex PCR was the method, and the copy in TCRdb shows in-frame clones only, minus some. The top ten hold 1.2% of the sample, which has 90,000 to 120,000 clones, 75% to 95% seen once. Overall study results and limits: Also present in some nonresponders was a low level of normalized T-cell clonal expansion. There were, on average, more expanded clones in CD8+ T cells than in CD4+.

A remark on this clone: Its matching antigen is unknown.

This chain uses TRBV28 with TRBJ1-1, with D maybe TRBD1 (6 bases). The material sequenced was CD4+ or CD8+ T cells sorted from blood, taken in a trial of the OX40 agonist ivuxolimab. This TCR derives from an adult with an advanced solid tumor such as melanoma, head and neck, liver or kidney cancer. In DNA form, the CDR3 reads TGTGCCAGCAGTCCCCGAGGGGGGACCGACGCAGCTTTCTTT. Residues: CASSPRGGTDAAFF. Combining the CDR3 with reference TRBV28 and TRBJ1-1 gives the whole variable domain DVKVTQSSRYLVKRTGEKVFLECVQDMDHENMFWYRQDPGLGLRLIYFSYDVKMKEKGDIPEGYSVSREKKERFSLILESASTNQTSMYLCASSPRGGTDAAFFGQGTRLTVV.